This T cell receptor delta chain was obtained from a study of gamma-delta T cells after stem cell transplantation. As for this clone: The likely explanation is a read error, given a far larger clone one base away.

This CDR3 is 19 amino acids long. V lost 3 bases and J 11 bases, leaving 33 bases between the germline ends. Germline V CDR1 and CDR2: GEAIGNYY, EKD. TCRdb applied CATT to the RT-PCR reads for clone calling. This table holds about 1,700 delta-chain clones, 4% to 5.5% found once. Sequencing was carried out using gamma-delta T cells. This receptor was obtained from a human donor. It is not recorded whose cells these are; they may come from a transplant donor. The chain carries TRDV2 and TRDJ2; tentative D call: TRDD3 (8 bases). This chain's CDR3 is CACDAVPTRGPGIPSQLFF. CDR3 nucleotide sequence: TGTGCCTGTGACGCCGTTCCTACGAGGGGCCCGGGGATACCCAGCCAACTCTTCTTT.